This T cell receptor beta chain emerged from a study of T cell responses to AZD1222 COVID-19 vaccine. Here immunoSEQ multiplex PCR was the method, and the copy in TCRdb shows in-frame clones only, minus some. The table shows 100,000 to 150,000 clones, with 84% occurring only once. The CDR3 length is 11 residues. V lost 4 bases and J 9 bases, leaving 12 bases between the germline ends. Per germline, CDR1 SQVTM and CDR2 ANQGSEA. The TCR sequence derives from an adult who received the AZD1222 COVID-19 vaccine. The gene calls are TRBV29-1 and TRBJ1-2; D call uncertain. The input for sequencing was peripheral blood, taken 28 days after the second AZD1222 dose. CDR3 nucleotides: TGCAGCGTTGCCTCAGAGTCACGCTACACCTTC. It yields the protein CSVASESRYTF.